This T cell receptor (beta chain) was recovered during a study of T cell responses to AZD1222 COVID-19 vaccine. General study findings and limits: Of spike-specific TCRs, nearly half reportedly target regions left unmutated in variants.

Here immunoSEQ multiplex PCR was the method, and the copy in TCRdb shows in-frame clones only, minus some. The data contain roughly 170,000 clones, over 75% of them singletons. Germline V gene lookup returns CDR1 SGHNT and CDR2 YYREEE (reference sequence). The CDR3 has 16 residues. V dropped 2 bases and J dropped 4; count of bases not matched to a gene: 8. Turning to this clone: Antigen unknown.

Sequences were derived from peripheral blood, sampled on day 0 of AZD1222 vaccination. The gene calls are TRBV5-4 and TRBJ2-7; 11 bases match TRBD2. This TCR was recovered from an adult in good health. This CDR3 is CASSLVTSGGKYEQYF. As DNA, the CDR3 is TGTGCCAGCAGCTTAGTAACTAGCGGGGGCAAGTACGAGCAGTACTTC.